This T cell receptor (beta chain) stems from a study of breast tumors, draining lymph nodes, adjacent tissues (dated by TCRdb to the mid-2010s). Describing the broader study: The study compared TCR beta repertoires across tumor, adjacent nontumor tissue and axillary lymph nodes from breast cancer patients. In human breast cancer, the study set out to evaluate how tumor, surrounding tissue and draining lymph node repertoires relate to one another and whether T cells may move between these sites.

What the research found in general, with its limitations: In luminal-like breast cancer, tumor and nontumor tissue repertoires resembled each other significantly more than in basal-like breast cancer. The study presented the conclusion that tumor T cells originate in lymph nodes as consistent with a hypothesis, not as something directly demonstrated. The data were judged consistent with most tumor T cells deriving from the lymph node and then expanding within tumor tissue. Tumor T-cell repertoires showed less diversity than lymph node repertoires and more diversity than nontumor tissue repertoires, and tumor T-cell repertoires showed preferential V and J gene usage.

Lymph node samples came from the axillary draining lymph nodes of breast cancer patients. Sequencing was carried out with an Illumina HiSeq 2000. TCR beta chain libraries were generated through multiplex PCR amplification. The amplified TCR beta chain products were analyzed by high-throughput sequencing. TCRdb cleaned the public reads at Q25 with fastp, built clones with MiXCR and kept in-frame beta chains. Each CDR3 protein appears once, grouped with its most common genes and DNA. The sample yields 150,000 to 200,000 distinct CDR3 sequences; about 30% were counted once. 3.5% to 4.5% of the sample rests with the top ten. The CDR3 is 16 residues long, ends included. Only the CDR3 portion is preserved as DNA: 48 bases, with reading frame beginning at the first base. From the germline V gene, CDR1 is MNHEY and CDR2 is SVGAGI. V is cut back by 2 bases and J by 5 bases, with 10 bases in the junction unmatched.

Notes on this clonotype: No antigen is known for it. A read error may explain this, as a much larger clone is one base away. Because it lacks the conserved phenylalanine or tryptophan at the end, this CDR3 is likely a read error.

Here the chain combines TRBV6-5 and TRBJ1-2; TRBD1 fits 8 bases in the junction. This receptor was obtained from a female donor with breast cancer. Some clones in this sample may be carry-over from other donors' samples. Sequencing was carried out using axillary lymph node tissue. The base sequence is TGTGCCAGCAGTTACGCGCTGATCAGGGGGCGTTATGGCTACACCGTC. This encodes CASSYALIRGRYGYTV.